This T cell receptor beta chain was identified during a study of blood T cell repertoires in COVID-19. Study-level information: Acute and convalescent COVID-19 samples came from the United States, Italy and Spain. The cDNA or gDNA used as material had been derived from T cells, B-cell-depleted T cells, or PBMCs.

Authors' processing steps: Estimation of nucleated cell counts was performed using reference gene primer amplification. Profiled with immunoSEQ multiplex PCR; TCRdb holds only in-frame clones, not every one. V, J and clone size were drawn from that table, and D and trimming were deduced from the DNA. The sample gives about 130,000 clones, about four fifths of which show up once; over 15% is in the top ten. Material: peripheral blood. The sequence came from an elderly man with acute or convalescent COVID-19.

CDR3 DNA: TGTGCCAGCAGCCCCTATAGTGCTCAGCCCCAGCATTTT. This sequence encodes CASSPYSAQPQHF. V usage is TRBV12-3 or TRBV12-4 and J usage is TRBJ1-5, with D hard to call. Trimming cost V 6 bases and J 6 bases, with 12 bases left between them. This CDR3 has 13 residues.